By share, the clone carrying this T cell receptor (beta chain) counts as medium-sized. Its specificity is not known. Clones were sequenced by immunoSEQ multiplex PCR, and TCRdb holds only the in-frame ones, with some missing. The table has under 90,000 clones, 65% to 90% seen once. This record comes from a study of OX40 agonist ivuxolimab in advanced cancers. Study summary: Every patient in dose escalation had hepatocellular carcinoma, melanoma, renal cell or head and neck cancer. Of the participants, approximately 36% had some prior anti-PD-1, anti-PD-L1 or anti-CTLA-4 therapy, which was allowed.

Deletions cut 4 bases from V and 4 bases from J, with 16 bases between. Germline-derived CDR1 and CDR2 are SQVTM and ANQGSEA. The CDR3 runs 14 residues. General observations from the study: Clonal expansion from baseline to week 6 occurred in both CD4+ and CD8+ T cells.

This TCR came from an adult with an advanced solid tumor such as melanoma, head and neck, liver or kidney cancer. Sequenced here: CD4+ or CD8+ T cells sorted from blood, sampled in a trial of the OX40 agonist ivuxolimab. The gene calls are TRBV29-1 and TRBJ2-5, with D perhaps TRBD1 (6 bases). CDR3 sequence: CSVASQGQGETQYF. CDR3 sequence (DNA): TGCAGCGTTGCGTCGCAGGGGCAAGGAGAGACCCAGTACTTC.